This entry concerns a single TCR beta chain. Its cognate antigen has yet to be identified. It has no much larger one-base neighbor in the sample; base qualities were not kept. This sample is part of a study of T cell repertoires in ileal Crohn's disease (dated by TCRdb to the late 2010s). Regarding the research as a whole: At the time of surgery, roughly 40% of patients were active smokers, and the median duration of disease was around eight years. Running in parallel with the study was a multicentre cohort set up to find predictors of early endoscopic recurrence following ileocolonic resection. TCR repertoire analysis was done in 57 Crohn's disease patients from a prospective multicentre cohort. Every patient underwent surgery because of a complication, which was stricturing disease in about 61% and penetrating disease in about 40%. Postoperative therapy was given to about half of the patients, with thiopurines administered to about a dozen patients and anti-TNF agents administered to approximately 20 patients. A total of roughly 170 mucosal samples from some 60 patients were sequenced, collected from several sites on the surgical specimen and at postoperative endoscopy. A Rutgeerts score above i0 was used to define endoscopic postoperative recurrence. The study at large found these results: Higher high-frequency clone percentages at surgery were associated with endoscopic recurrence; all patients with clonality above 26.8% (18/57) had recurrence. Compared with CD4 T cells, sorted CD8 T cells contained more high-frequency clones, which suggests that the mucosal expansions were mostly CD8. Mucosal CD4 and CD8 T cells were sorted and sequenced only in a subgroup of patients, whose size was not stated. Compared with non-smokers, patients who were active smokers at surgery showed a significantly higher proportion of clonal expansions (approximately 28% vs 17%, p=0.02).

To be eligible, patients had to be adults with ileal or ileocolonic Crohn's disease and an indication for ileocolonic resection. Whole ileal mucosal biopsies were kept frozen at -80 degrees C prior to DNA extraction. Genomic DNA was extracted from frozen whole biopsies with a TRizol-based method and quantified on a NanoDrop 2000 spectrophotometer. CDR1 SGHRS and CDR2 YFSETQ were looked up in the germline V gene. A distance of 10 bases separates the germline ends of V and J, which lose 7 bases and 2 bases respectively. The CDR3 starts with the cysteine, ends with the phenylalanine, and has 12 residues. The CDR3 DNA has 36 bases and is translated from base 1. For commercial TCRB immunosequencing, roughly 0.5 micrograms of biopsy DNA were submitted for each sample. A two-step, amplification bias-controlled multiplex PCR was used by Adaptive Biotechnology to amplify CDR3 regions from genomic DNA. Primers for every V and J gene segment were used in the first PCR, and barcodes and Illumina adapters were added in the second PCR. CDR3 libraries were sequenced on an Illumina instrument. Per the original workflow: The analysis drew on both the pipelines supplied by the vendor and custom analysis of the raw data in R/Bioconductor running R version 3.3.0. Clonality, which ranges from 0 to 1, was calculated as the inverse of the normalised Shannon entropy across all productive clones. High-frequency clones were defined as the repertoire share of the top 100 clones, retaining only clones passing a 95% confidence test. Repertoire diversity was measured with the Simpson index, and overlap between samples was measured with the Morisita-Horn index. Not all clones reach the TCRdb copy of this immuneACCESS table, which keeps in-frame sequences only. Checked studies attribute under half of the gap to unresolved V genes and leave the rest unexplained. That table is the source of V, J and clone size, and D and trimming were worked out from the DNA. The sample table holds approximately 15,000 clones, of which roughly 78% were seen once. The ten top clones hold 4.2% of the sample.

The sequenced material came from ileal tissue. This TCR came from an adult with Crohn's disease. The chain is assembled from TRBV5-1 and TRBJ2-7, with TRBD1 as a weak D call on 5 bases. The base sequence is TGCGCCAGCGTTTCCAGGGCCTACGAGCAGTACTTC. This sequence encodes CASVSRAYEQYF.